This T cell receptor (beta chain) was sequenced in a study of OX40 agonist ivuxolimab in advanced cancers. Whole-study context: Two cutaneous melanoma patients and one hepatocellular carcinoma patient, three in all, had partial responses.

The CDR3 contains 15 residues. The V end lost 4 bases, the J end lost 3 bases, and 14 bases lay between the germline ends. Per the germline V gene, CDR1 is SGHRS and CDR2 is YFSETQ. TCRdb's copy holds only in-frame clones and misses some; the assay was immunoSEQ multiplex PCR. The profile covers roughly 58,000 clones, with around 88% appearing a single time and around 0.79% taken by the ten largest. The sample here was CD4+ or CD8+ T cells sorted from blood, taken in a trial of the OX40 agonist ivuxolimab. The clonotype comes from an adult with an advanced solid tumor such as melanoma, head and neck, liver or kidney cancer. J is TRBJ1-5 and V is TRBV5-1; no clear D. The CDR3, as DNA: TGCGCCAGCAGCGATGCAGGAGAACCCAATCAGCCCCAGCATTTT. As protein: CASSDAGEPNQPQHF.